The rows below give T cell receptor beta chains drawn from one sample of a study of control samples from healthy donors and cancer patients. TCRdb keeps only in-frame clones here, not all; method: immunoSEQ multiplex PCR. The sample gives tens of thousands of clones, approximately 94% of which show up once; roughly 0.8% is in the top ten. Source material: PBMCs. All receptors come from a man younger than 40 with colorectal cancer. Both conserved end residues are part of each CDR3. Clone sizes are given selectively: once, few, many, or a class where the clone is expanded.

cdr3_aa j_call v_call clone_size
CASSSPTGVIIQYF TRBJ2-4 TRBV5-5 NA
CASSYPGIRTQYF TRBJ2-5 TRBV6-2/TRBV6-3 NA
CASSEGTASSYNSPLHF TRBJ1-6 TRBV2 NA
CASTRQGDSGNTIYF TRBJ1-3 TRBV19 NA
CASSQEAGAGTGELFF TRBJ2-2 TRBV4-1 NA
CASSPSAVRASYEQYF TRBJ2-7 TRBV6-2/TRBV6-3 NA
CASSAPKGMNGELFF TRBJ2-2 TRBV6-4 NA
CASSLGQGAYEQYF TRBJ2-7 TRBV13 once
CASSSPGNTIYF TRBJ1-3 TRBV9 NA
CASSQGTPIFTDTQYF TRBJ2-3 TRBV4-1 NA
CASSIGLDPALRGYTF TRBJ1-2 TRBV19 few
CASTRDRGRNEQFF TRBJ2-1 TRBV6-5 NA
CASRTTYSDNEQFF TRBJ2-1 TRBV10-2 NA
CASTPNWYLRTEQYF TRBJ2-7 TRBV6-5 NA
CASSLVSGGLYEQFF TRBJ2-1 TRBV13 NA
CASSLGRTEDTQYF TRBJ2-3 TRBV7-2 once
CASSLDFLGTEAFF TRBJ1-1 TRBV6-5 once
CASSPNLPTSSYNEQFF TRBJ2-1 TRBV2 NA
CASSQDRATYNEQFF TRBJ2-1 TRBV3-1/TRBV3-2 NA
CASSSRSGGSSYEQYF TRBJ2-7 TRBV13 NA
CASSLRVNEKLFF TRBJ1-4 TRBV5-1 NA
CASSSQTGYYGYTF TRBJ1-2 TRBV5-4 once
CASSLEVPNYNSPLHF TRBJ1-6 TRBV5-4 NA
CASSPGGANTEAFF TRBJ1-1 TRBV27 NA
CASSVTSLGEQYF TRBJ2-7 TRBV25-1 NA
CASSAGTVNTEAFF TRBJ1-1 TRBV5-1 NA
CASSMLTSTDTQYF TRBJ2-3 TRBV19 NA
CASSNFPGGPYEQYF TRBJ2-7 TRBV6-5 NA
CASDLGRGGGGGDTQYF TRBJ2-3 TRBV7-9 NA
CATSRGFNEKLFF TRBJ1-4 TRBV15 once
CASTLTGGFSPLHF TRBJ1-6 TRBV19 NA
CASSVGGGLTDTQYF TRBJ2-3 TRBV9 NA
CASSDSSGGADEQFF TRBJ2-1 TRBV6-4 NA
CASSEIGGEGQETQYF TRBJ2-5 TRBV6-1 NA
CASSSSMGGSGQPQHF TRBJ1-5 TRBV7-9 NA
CASSPGVAGGGTDTQYF TRBJ2-3 TRBV18 NA
CASSISVVNYGYTF TRBJ1-2 TRBV6-5 NA
CAISESLGGSNQPQHF TRBJ1-5 TRBV10-3 NA
CAWSVTGSANEKLFF TRBJ1-4 TRBV30 NA
CASSSWTGQDEQYF TRBJ2-7 TRBV5-1 NA